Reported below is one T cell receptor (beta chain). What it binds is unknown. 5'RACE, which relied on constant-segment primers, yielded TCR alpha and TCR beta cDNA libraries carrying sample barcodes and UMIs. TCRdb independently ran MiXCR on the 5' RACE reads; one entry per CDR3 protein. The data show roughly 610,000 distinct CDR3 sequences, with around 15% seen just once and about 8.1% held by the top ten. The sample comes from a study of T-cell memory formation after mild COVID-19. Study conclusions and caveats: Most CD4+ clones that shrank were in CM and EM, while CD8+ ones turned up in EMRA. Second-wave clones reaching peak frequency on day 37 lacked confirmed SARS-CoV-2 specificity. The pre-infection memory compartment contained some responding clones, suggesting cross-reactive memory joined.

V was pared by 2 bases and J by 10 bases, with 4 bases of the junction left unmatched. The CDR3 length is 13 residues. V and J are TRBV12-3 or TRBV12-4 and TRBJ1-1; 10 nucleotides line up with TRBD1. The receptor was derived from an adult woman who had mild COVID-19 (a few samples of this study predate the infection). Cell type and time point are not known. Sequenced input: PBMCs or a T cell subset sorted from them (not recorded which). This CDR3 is CASSLRTGGRAFF. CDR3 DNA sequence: TGTGCCAGCAGTTTACGGACAGGGGGTAGAGCTTTCTTT.